The 30 T cell receptor beta chains below were found in one sample sequenced in a study of T cell repertoires in cytomegalovirus infection. Antigens for these TCRs are unknown. MiXCR, applied by TCRdb to the reads, yields one record per CDR3 protein. The repertoire holds about 480,000 distinct CDR3 sequences, with roughly a third as singletons. The starting material was cultured PBMCs, obtained from culture after CMV antigen stimulation. The source is a human donor in good health (CMV status not recorded). Some clones in this sample may be carry-over from other donors' samples.

The rearrangement uses TRBV6-2 or TRBV6-3 and TRBJ1-6; D is perhaps TRBD1 (5 bases). CDR3 length: 14 amino acids. The ends were cut back, 6 bases at V and 9 bases at J, with 15 bases in the middle. The germline V gene encodes CDR1 MNHEY and CDR2 SVGEGT. The CDR3 nucleotides are TGTGCCAGCAGCCTCAGGGAGGCGAGTTCACCCCTCCACTTT. Its translation: CASSLREASSPLHF.

V usage is TRBV6-5 and J usage is TRBJ2-1; D is tentatively TRBD1 or TRBD2 (6 bases each). Germline V gene lookup returns CDR1 MNHEY and CDR2 SVGAGI. V was cut by 7 bases and J by 0 bases, with 16 bases left in between. The CDR3 is 16 amino acids. CDR3 residues: CASNLRGVASYNEQFF. The CDR3, as DNA: TGTGCCAGCAACTTAAGGGGGGTAGCCTCCTACAATGAGCAGTTCTTC.

The chain uses TRBV6-1 and TRBJ2-2; weak D call: TRBD2 (6 bases). Germline lookup yields CDR1 MNHNS and CDR2 SASEGT. This CDR3 has 14 amino acids. Trimming pared 8 bases from V and 0 bases from J, leaving 10 bases between. In nucleotides, the CDR3 is TGTGCCAGCCTGAGGGAGGCGAACACCGGGGAGCTGTTTTTT. Translated: CASLREANTGELFF.

This clonotype came up a few times. The chain links TRBV6-5 to TRBJ2-2, with a possible D match to TRBD2 (6 bases). V lost 4 bases to trimming and J lost 4 bases, with 16 bases between them. Germline V gives CDR1 MNHEY, CDR2 SVGAGI. The CDR3 has 16 residues. CDR3 protein: CASSSPLGGGTGELFF. CDR3 DNA sequence: TGTGCCAGCAGTTCCCCCTTGGGGGGTGGCACCGGGGAGCTGTTTTTT.

V gene TRBV6-5 combines with J gene TRBJ1-3; 7 bases are a match to TRBD1. V shed 6 bases and J 7 bases; nucleotides not matched to a gene: 6. CDR3 length equals 13 residues. Germline lookup yields CDR1 MNHEY and CDR2 SVGAGI. The DNA of the CDR3 is TGTGCCAGCAGATCGAACAGGGGTAACACCATATATTTT. It translates to CASRSNRGNTIYF.

This clonotype has ten or more counts. V is TRBV6-1 and J is TRBJ1-2; D may be TRBD1 (5 bases). The CDR3 covers 12 residues. The germline V gene encodes CDR1 MNHNS and CDR2 SASEGT. CDR3 sequence: CGSGGANYGYTF. The CDR3 nucleotides are TGTGGAAGCGGGGGGGCTAACTATGGCTACACCTTC.

The table lists this clonotype with a few counts. This chain joins TRBV5-6 and TRBJ2-3, with D possibly matching TRBD1 (5 bases). The CDR3 has 15 residues. Germline V gene data show CDR1 as SGHDT and CDR2 as YYEEEE. Trimming took 4 bases from V and 3 from J, leaving 15 bases between them. The chain's CDR3 is CASSPTSRGTDTQYF. For the CDR3, the DNA is TGTGCCAGCAGCCCCACCTCAAGGGGAACAGATACGCAGTATTTT.

This clonotype was seen more than once but under ten times. V gene TRBV6-1 combines with J gene TRBJ1-2, with TRBD1 identical over 9 bases. J gave up 2 bases and V 7 bases, and 11 bases lay outside the gene matches. The CDR3 runs to 16 residues. Germline V gives CDR1 MNHNS, CDR2 SASEGT. CDR3 sequence reads: CASTSTAGTGNYGYTF. The CDR3 bases are TGTGCCAGCACCAGCACCGCCGGGACAGGGAACTATGGCTACACCTTC.

V gene TRBV5-1 combines with J gene TRBJ1-1, with TRBD1 matching over 7 bases. V lost 2 bases and J lost 4; bases outside the gene matches: 8. The CDR3 covers 15 residues. Germline CDR1 and CDR2: SGHRS and YFSETQ. The CDR3 reads CASSFGTGVGTEAFF. In DNA form, the CDR3 reads TGCGCCAGCAGCTTTGGAACAGGGGTCGGCACTGAAGCTTTCTTT.

This clonotype came up a few times. The chain couples TRBV27 to TRBJ2-7; D unresolved. The CDR3 contains 15 residues. The germline V gene has CDR1 MNHEY and CDR2 SMNVEV (reference sequence). The V end lost 0 bases, the J end lost 2 bases, and 11 bases lay between the germline ends. The DNA of the CDR3 is TGTGCCAGCAGTTTATCTGGCGAACGGACCTACGAGCAGTACTTC. Translated: CASSLSGERTYEQYF.

This clonotype was detected only a few times. This sequence joins TRBV28 and TRBJ2-6; no definite D call. The CDR3 loop spans 14 amino acids. Between the trimmed V and J ends, which lost 8 bases and 3 bases, there was a span of 11 bases. Germline V gene sequence: CDR1 MDHEN, CDR2 SYDVKM. CDR3 protein: CASGIKSGANVLTF. DNA for the CDR3: TGTGCCAGCGGGATAAAAAGTGGGGCCAACGTCCTGACTTTC.

The gene calls are TRBV18 and TRBJ1-3, with 10 bases matching TRBD1. The junction had 4 bases not matched to a gene; V was cut back by 2 bases and J by 0 bases. Germline V gene data show CDR1 as KGHSH and CDR2 as LQKENI. This CDR3 is 17 amino acids long. CDR3: CASSPGTGAPSGNTIYF. As DNA, the CDR3 is TGTGCCAGCTCACCAGGGACAGGGGCTCCCTCTGGAAACACCATATATTTT.

The chain uses TRBV28 and TRBJ2-4; possibly TRBD1 for D (5 bases). Germline V gene lookup returns CDR1 MDHEN and CDR2 SYDVKM. The ends were cut back, 5 bases at V and 6 bases at J, with 17 bases in the middle. This CDR3 has 15 amino acids. CDR3 region: CASSPHRTRGNIQYF. The CDR3 DNA sequence: TGTGCCAGCAGTCCCCACCGGACAAGGGGAAACATTCAGTACTTC.

The chain links TRBV30 to TRBJ2-3; D not certain. V shed 2 bases and J shed 6 bases, with 9 bases lying between them. The CDR3 contains 12 residues. Per germline, CDR1 GTSNPN and CDR2 SVGIG (reference sequence). CDR3 protein: CAWSRPADTQYF. The CDR3, as DNA: TGTGCCTGGAGTCGCCCAGCGGATACGCAGTATTTT.

The J gene is TRBJ2-3, the V gene TRBV27; 7 bases match TRBD1. V shed 6 bases, J shed 4 bases, and the junction held 10 bases outside the gene matches. The CDR3 loop spans 15 amino acids. Germline V gene sequence: CDR1 MNHEY, CDR2 SMNVEV (reference sequence). Written as DNA, the CDR3 is TGTGCCAGCAGCCTAGCCTCAGGGGGAGCAGATACGCAGTATTTT. It codes for CASSLASGGADTQYF.

V is TRBV6-6 and J is TRBJ2-7; D gene ambiguous. The CDR3 is 13 amino acids. Trimming pared 5 bases from V and 0 bases from J, leaving 8 bases between. In germline, CDR1 is MNHNY, CDR2 SVGAGI (reference sequence). CDR3 coding DNA: TGTGCCAGCAGTGCCGCCAGCTCCTACGAGCAGTACGTC. It yields the protein CASSAASSYEQYV.

This chain connects TRBV4-3 to TRBJ2-5; D remains unclear. Germline CDR1 reads LGHNA; CDR2 reads YSLEER. The CDR3 extends over 15 amino acids. Trimming pared 1 base from V and 1 base from J, leaving 10 bases between. For the CDR3, the DNA is TGCGCCAGCAGCCAAGGGCTCGATTCCCAAGAGACCCAGTACTTC. Residues: CASSQGLDSQETQYF.

This clonotype was detected ten times or more. The chain couples TRBV7-2 to TRBJ1-3, with a tentative D call TRBD1 (6 bases). This CDR3 is built from 14 residues. V lost 5 bases and J 1 base, leaving 9 bases between the germline ends. The germline V gene has CDR1 SGHTA and CDR2 FQGNSA. The chain's CDR3 is CASSPTGSGNTIYF. The CDR3, as DNA: TGTGCCAGCAGCCCAACAGGGTCTGGAAACACCATATATTTT. The whole variable domain, filled in from reference TRBV7-2 and TRBJ1-3, reads GAGVSQSPSNKVTEKGKDVELRCDPISGHTALYWYRQSLGQGLEFLIYFQGNSAPDKSGLPSDRFSAERTGGSVSTLTIQRTQQEDSAVYLCASSPTGSGNTIYFGEGSWLTVV.

The chain has TRBV13 and TRBJ1-1; 9 nucleotides align to TRBD1. CDR3 length equals 15 residues. Trimming cost V 5 bases and J 10 bases; bases outside gene matches: 14. The germline V gene has CDR1 PRHDT and CDR2 FYEKMQ (reference sequence). For the CDR3, the DNA is TGTGCCAGCAGCACACGAATAACAGGGGGCGGAAGAGCTTTCTTT. Residues: CASSTRITGGGRAFF. The entire variable domain, with the rest obtained from reference TRBV13 and TRBJ1-1, is as follows: AAGVIQSPRHLIKEKRETATLKCYPIPRHDTVYWYQQGPGQDPQFLISFYEKMQSDKGSIPDRFSAQQFSDYHSELNMSSLELGDSALYFCASSTRITGGGRAFFGQGTRLTVV.

This clonotype was detected only a few times. The genes are TRBV7-9 and TRBJ2-2, with D possibly TRBD1 on 8 matching bases. CDR3 size: 19 residues. The V and J ends lost 4 bases and 2 bases respectively, with 23 bases between them. CDR1 and CDR2 (germline): SEHNR, FQNEAQ (reference sequence). CDR3 coding DNA: TGTGCCAGCAGCTCCGGGACAGGAACTGCTAGCGGCAACACCGGGGAGCTGTTTTTT. Encoded protein: CASSSGTGTASGNTGELFF.

The V gene is TRBV19, the J gene TRBJ2-3; TRBD1 matches 10 bases. The V and J ends lost 5 bases and 2 bases, in that order; junction bases with no gene match: 4. The CDR3 loop spans 15 amino acids. Germline V lookup: CDR1 LNHDA, CDR2 SQIVND (reference sequence). In DNA form, the CDR3 reads TGTGCCAGTAGTGACGACAGGGGGCACACAGATACGCAGTATTTT. It codes for CASSDDRGHTDTQYF.

This clonotype occurred a few times. The chain is built from TRBV11-2 and TRBJ2-2; TRBD1 agrees at 7 bases. Germline V lookup: CDR1 SGHAT, CDR2 FQNNGV. CDR3 length: 14 residues. V lost 5 bases and J lost 3; bases outside the gene matches: 3. CDR3 in DNA: TGTGCCAGCAGCCAGGGACAGCACACCGGGGAGCTGTTTTTT. Its protein is CASSQGQHTGELFF.

This clonotype was seen repeatedly, ten times or more. The J gene is TRBJ2-1, the V gene TRBV5-4; TRBD2 matches 7 bases. The germline CDR1 and CDR2 sequences are SGHNT and YYREEE (reference sequence). Germline trimming cut 0 bases from V and 7 bases from J; bases unmatched to any gene: 10. This CDR3 spans 16 amino acids. The CDR3: CASSLGAGAIGNEQFF. The CDR3 nucleotides are TGTGCCAGCAGCTTGGGGGCGGGAGCCATCGGGAATGAGCAGTTCTTC.

The chain uses TRBV30 and TRBJ2-7, with D possibly being TRBD2 (6 bases). The CDR3 covers 14 residues. Germline CDR1 reads GTSNPN; CDR2 reads SVGIG (reference sequence). Trimming took off 4 bases at V and 0 bases at J, with 13 bases between the two ends. The CDR3 DNA sequence: TGTGCCTGGAAACCCGCGGGGAGCTCCTACGAGCAGTACTTC. Its protein product is CAWKPAGSSYEQYF.

This clonotype has at least ten counts. The V and J genes are TRBV7-3 and TRBJ2-3; 8 bases map to TRBD2. J gave up 6 bases and V 2 bases, and 7 bases lay outside the gene matches. This CDR3 has 15 amino acids. Germline CDR1 reads SGHTA; CDR2 reads FQGTGA. CDR3 DNA sequence: TGTGCCAGCAGCTTAGACAGCGGGAGATCCGATACGCAGTATTTT. It yields the protein CASSLDSGRSDTQYF.

The chain combines TRBV7-2 with TRBJ1-1; maybe TRBD1 (5 bases). Trimming removed 6 bases at V and 11 bases at J, with 16 bases between. The germline gives CDR1 SGHTA, CDR2 FQGNSA. This CDR3 is built from 12 residues. The CDR3 spells CASRRPGGSAFF. The DNA for the CDR3 is TGTGCCAGCAGACGCCCGGGGGGGTCGGCTTTCTTT.

This clonotype was seen just once. J is TRBJ2-1 and V is TRBV30; tentative D call: TRBD2 (5 bases). The CDR3 contains 15 residues. Deletions cut 0 bases from V and 0 bases from J, with 9 bases between. The germline V gene encodes CDR1 GTSNPN and CDR2 SVGIG (reference sequence). The CDR3 DNA is TGTGCCTGGAGTGTACTAGGGCTCTCCTACAATGAGCAGTTCTTC. Encoded protein: CAWSVLGLSYNEQFF.

This clonotype was seen a few times. The chain has TRBV6-1 and TRBJ2-7; TRBD2 might be the D (6 bases). The CDR3 runs to 14 residues. CDR1 is MNHNS, CDR2 SASEGT, per germline. V lost 6 bases to trimming and J lost 0 bases, with 12 bases between them. CDR3 nucleotide sequence: TGTGCCAGCAGGCAGACTAGAGACTCCTACGAGCAGTACTTC. Amino acid sequence: CASRQTRDSYEQYF.

This sequence joins TRBV7-2 and TRBJ2-1; D might be TRBD2 (5 bases). Germline V gene sequence: CDR1 SGHTA, CDR2 FQGNSA. The CDR3 totals 13 residues. V lost 6 bases and J 6 bases, leaving 12 bases between the germline ends. CDR3 in DNA: TGTGCCAGCAGGGGCGGGCGAACCAATGAGCAGTTCTTC. Amino acid sequence: CASRGGRTNEQFF.

The chain is built from TRBV20-1 and TRBJ2-1; the match to TRBD2 covers 13 bases. The germline V gene encodes CDR1 DFQATT and CDR2 SNEGSKA (reference sequence). V was clipped by 4 bases and J by 5 bases; unmatched bases: 5. The CDR3 is 15 residues long. The CDR3 nucleotides are TGCAGTGCTACTATAACTAGCGGGAGGGACAATGAGCAGTTCTTC. Its translation is CSATITSGRDNEQFF.